The 14 T cell receptor beta chains below come from one sample, sequenced in a study of T-cell memory formation after mild COVID-19. TCRdb recomputed calls from the 5' RACE reads with MiXCR, one row per CDR3 protein. The sample has about 270,000 distinct CDR3 sequences; roughly 17% are singletons. The sample consisted of PBMCs or a T cell subset sorted from them (not recorded which). The receptor set was obtained from a man between 18 and 29 years old who had mild COVID-19 (a few samples of this study predate the infection). Cell type and time point are not known.

This clonotype was seen a handful of times. The V call is TRBV11-3, the J call TRBJ2-5, with no clear D. The CDR3 consists of 15 residues. Trimming stripped 5 bases from V and 4 bases from J, with 17 bases between. Germline V CDR1 and CDR2: SGHNT, YENEEA. The CDR3 DNA is TGTGCCAGCAGCCCCGGCCTGCGGCTGGGAGAGACCCAGTACTTC. Translation: CASSPGLRLGETQYF.

DNA of the CDR3: TGCGCCAGCAGCCTCCGCCCGGGACGGAACTACGAGCAGTACGTC. This sequence encodes CASSLRPGRNYEQYV. The genes are TRBV5-1 and TRBJ2-7, with D perhaps being TRBD1 or TRBD2 (5 bases each). Trimming took off 4 bases at V and 3 bases at J, with 17 bases between the two ends. The CDR3 is 15 amino acids. Germline values: CDR1 SGHRS, CDR2 YFSETQ.

With regard to this clonotype: An end of the junction does not agree with germline; a read error may underlie this. The V call is TRBV7-9, the J call TRBJ1-2, with a weak D call TRBD1 (5 bases). CDR3 length: 14 residues. Germline V lookup: CDR1 SEHNR, CDR2 FQNEAQ (reference sequence). CDR3 sequence reads: CASSLEEKGPGTVF. The CDR3 bases are TGTGCCAGCAGCTTAGAGGAAAAAGGACCGGGGACCGTTTTC. Combining the CDR3 with reference TRBV7-9 and TRBJ1-2 gives the whole variable domain DTGVSQNPRHKITKRGQNVTFRCDPISEHNRLYWYRQTLGQGPEFLTYFQNEAQLEKSRLLSDRFSAERPKGSFSTLEIQRTEQGDSAMYLCASSLEEKGPGTVFGSGTRLTVV.

The V gene is TRBV20-1, the J gene TRBJ1-1; 7 nucleotides align to TRBD1. The junction had 6 bases not matched to a gene; V was cut back by 6 bases and J by 2 bases. CDR3 size: 13 residues. Germline CDR1 and CDR2: DFQATT and SNEGSKA (reference sequence). CDR3 protein: CSAPGQLNTEAFF. Written as DNA, the CDR3 is TGCAGTGCACCGGGACAGCTAAACACTGAAGCTTTCTTT.

This clonotype came up many times. The chain employs TRBV7-8 and TRBJ2-2; weak D call: TRBD2 (6 bases). CDR3 length equals 16 residues. Between the trimmed V and J ends, which lost 1 base and 4 bases, there was a span of 13 bases. CDR1 is SGHVS, CDR2 FQNEAQ, per germline. CDR3 region: CASSLGGGVGTGELFF. The CDR3 DNA reads as TGTGCCAGCAGCTTAGGAGGCGGGGTGGGCACCGGGGAGCTGTTTTTT.

V and J are TRBV6-2 or TRBV6-3 and TRBJ1-5; D gene unclear. The CDR3 is 13 residues long. Trimming removed 2 bases from V and 8 bases from J, with 10 bases in between. Germline CDR1 and CDR2: MNHEY and SVGEGT. CDR3: CASSYTHSKPQHF. CDR3 nucleotide sequence: TGTGCCAGCAGTTACACCCATTCAAAGCCCCAGCATTTT.

V and J are TRBV4-3 and TRBJ1-2; TRBD1 is a possible D gene (5 bases). The CDR3 covers 14 residues. Germline lookup yields CDR1 LGHNA and CDR2 YSLEER. V was cut by 4 bases and J by 1 base, with 10 bases left in between. The CDR3 here is CASSPGRVNYGYTF. Written as DNA, the CDR3 is TGCGCCAGCAGCCCCGGCAGGGTTAACTATGGCTACACCTTC.

This clonotype appeared a few times. The V and J genes are TRBV6-5 and TRBJ2-3; D is ambiguous. This CDR3 is built from 18 residues. V was clipped by 0 bases and J by 0 bases, with 16 bases between them. Germline lookup yields CDR1 MNHEY and CDR2 SVGAGI. The CDR3 here is CASSYSTADPASTDTQYF. The CDR3 nucleotides read TGTGCCAGCAGTTACTCTACCGCAGACCCGGCTAGCACAGATACGCAGTATTTT.

This clonotype was detected a few times. V gene TRBV7-9 combines with J gene TRBJ2-1; 9 bases agree with TRBD2. The V segment lost 1 base and the J segment 2 bases; nucleotides outside the gene matches: 3. The germline gives CDR1 SEHNR, CDR2 FQNEAQ (reference sequence). The CDR3 is 16 amino acids. CDR3 nucleotides: TGTGCCAGCAGCTTAGGCGGCGGGGGGGCCTACAATGAGCAGTTCTTC. Protein product: CASSLGGGGAYNEQFF.

This clonotype was seen only a few times. The chain carries TRBV20-1 and TRBJ2-1; D not certain. Germline-derived CDR1 and CDR2 are DFQATT and SNEGSKA (reference sequence). Trimming shortened V by 0 bases and J by 9 bases, and 3 bases separated the two germline ends. The CDR3 is made up of 10 amino acids. DNA of the CDR3: TGCAGTGCTAGAGAGGGTGAGCAGTTCTTC. Translating gives CSAREGEQFF.

This clonotype was counted only a few times. The chain uses TRBV4-2 and TRBJ2-4, with D perhaps TRBD2 (5 bases). The germline CDR1 and CDR2 sequences are LGHNA and YNFKEQ. CDR3 length: 17 residues. Trimming pared 0 bases from V and 0 bases from J, leaving 12 bases between. The chain's CDR3 is CASSQDSTGIAKNIQYF. CDR3 sequence (DNA): TGTGCCAGCAGCCAAGATTCGACGGGGATAGCCAAAAACATTCAGTACTTC.

This clonotype was seen a handful of times. The rearrangement joins TRBV29-1 to TRBJ1-1; D unresolved. The CDR3 sequence is 8 residues long. Germline V gene lookup returns CDR1 SQVTM and CDR2 ANQGSEA. V shed 6 bases and J shed 11 bases, with 7 bases lying between them. CDR3 amino acids: CSVDRAFF. The CDR3 DNA follows: TGCAGCGTGGATAGGGCTTTCTTT.

This CDR3 is CASSLRRDEQFF. The CDR3 region has the DNA TGTGCCAGCAGTTTAAGGCGAGATGAGCAGTTCTTC. The chain is built from TRBV12-3 or TRBV12-4 and TRBJ2-1; D gene uncertain. The CDR3 totals 12 residues. The V end lost 2 bases, the J end lost 8 bases, and 7 bases lay between the germline ends.

The chain links TRBV10-3 to TRBJ1-1, with D unresolved. The CDR3 is 13 amino acids. V lost 6 bases to trimming and J lost 4 bases, with 12 bases between them. In germline, CDR1 is ENHRY, CDR2 SYGVKD. CDR3 sequence: CAIRAVEGTEAFF. For the CDR3, the DNA is TGTGCCATCAGGGCAGTCGAAGGCACTGAAGCTTTCTTT.